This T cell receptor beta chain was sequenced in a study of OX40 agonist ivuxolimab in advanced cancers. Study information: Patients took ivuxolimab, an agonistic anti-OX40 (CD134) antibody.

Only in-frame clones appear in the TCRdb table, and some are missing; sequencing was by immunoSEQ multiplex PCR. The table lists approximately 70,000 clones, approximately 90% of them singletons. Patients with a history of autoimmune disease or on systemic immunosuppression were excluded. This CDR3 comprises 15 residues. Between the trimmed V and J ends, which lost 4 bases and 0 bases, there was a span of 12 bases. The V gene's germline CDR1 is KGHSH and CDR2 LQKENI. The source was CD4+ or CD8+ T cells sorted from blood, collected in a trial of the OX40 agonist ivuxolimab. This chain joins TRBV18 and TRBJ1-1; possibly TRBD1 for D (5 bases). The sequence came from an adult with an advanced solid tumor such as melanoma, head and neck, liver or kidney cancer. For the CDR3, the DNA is TGTGCCAGCTCACAACCAGGGTCCCTGAACACTGAAGCTTTCTTT. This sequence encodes CASSQPGSLNTEAFF. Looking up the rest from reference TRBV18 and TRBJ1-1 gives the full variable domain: NAGVMQNPRHLVRRRGQEARLRCSPMKGHSHVYWYRQLPEEGLKFMVYLQKENIIDESGMPKERFSAEFPKEGPSILRIQQVVRGDSAAYFCASSQPGSLNTEAFFGQGTRLTVV.